The 15 T cell receptor beta chains below were found in one sample sequenced in a study of blood T cell repertoires in COVID-19. Profiled with immunoSEQ multiplex PCR; TCRdb holds only in-frame clones, not every one. The sample contains about 150,000 clones, roughly 80% of which appear only once. Material for sequencing was peripheral blood. Source of these receptors: a woman of 80 years or more with acute or convalescent COVID-19.

This clone showed up just a few times. The chain carries TRBV5-1 and TRBJ2-1; 10 bases match TRBD2. This CDR3 comprises 18 residues. CDR1 is SGHRS, CDR2 YFSETQ, per germline. J lost 5 bases, V lost 0 bases, and 11 bases had no gene match. The DNA of the CDR3 is TGCGCCAGCAGCTTGGCTAGCGGGGGACCAAAACCGGACAATGAGCAGTTCTTC. The encoded protein is CASSLASGGPKPDNEQFF. The full variable domain, in which reference TRBV5-1 and TRBJ2-1 provide the parts outside the CDR3, is KAGVTQTPRYLIKTRGQQVTLSCSPISGHRSVSWYQQTPGQGLQFLFEYFSETQRNKGNFPGRFSGRQFSNSRSEMNVSTLELGDSALYLCASSLASGGPKPDNEQFFGPGTRLTVL.

The chain couples TRBV19 to TRBJ1-4; D is possibly TRBD1 (5 bases). CDR1 is LNHDA, CDR2 SQIVND, per germline (reference sequence). CDR3 length equals 16 residues. V gave up 0 bases and J gave up 7 bases, with 15 bases separating them. CDR3 in DNA: TGTGCCAGTAGTATAGATGTGAACAGGTTCACTGAAAAACTGTTTTTT. It is translated as CASSIDVNRFTEKLFF.

The chain has TRBV5-1 and TRBJ1-3; TRBD1 agrees at 7 bases. The CDR3 contains 13 residues. J lost 10 bases, V lost 3 bases, and 7 bases had no gene match. Germline CDR1 is SGHRS and CDR2 is YFSETQ. DNA of the CDR3: TGCGCCAGCAGCTCCCAGGGGGATGGGACCATATATTTT. It codes for CASSSQGDGTIYF.

This chain connects TRBV7-2 to TRBJ1-1; D may be TRBD1 (5 bases). Germline CDR1 reads SGHTA; CDR2 reads FQGNSA. Between the trimmed V and J ends, which lost 1 base and 0 bases, there was a span of 6 bases. The CDR3 runs to 14 residues. The CDR3 here is CASSLEGVNTEAFF. The CDR3 DNA follows: TGTGCCAGCAGCTTAGAAGGGGTGAACACTGAAGCTTTCTTT.

On this clone itself: Other DNA sequences within the sample encode an identical CDR3. This chain uses TRBV9 with TRBJ1-2; D possibly corresponds to TRBD1 (5 bases). CDR3 length: 12 amino acids. The V end was cut by 6 bases, the J end by 0 bases, with 6 bases between. CDR1 and CDR2 (germline): SGDLS, YYNGEE. CDR3 in amino acids: CASTGTNYGYTF. CDR3 DNA sequence: TGTGCCAGCACAGGGACTAACTATGGCTACACCTTC.

This clone was counted between two and nine times. The chain uses TRBV9 and TRBJ1-4; 11 bases are a match to TRBD1. This CDR3 spans 18 amino acids. The V gene's germline CDR1 is SGDLS and CDR2 YYNGEE. V trimming: 3 bases; J trimming: 7 bases; junction bases outside the gene matches: 14. In DNA form, the CDR3 reads TGTGCCAGCAGCGCAACCGGGACAGGGGGATCGCTAGGTGAAAAACTGTTTTTT. As protein: CASSATGTGGSLGEKLFF.

The chain carries TRBV5-1 and TRBJ2-6; TRBD1 agrees at 7 bases. CDR3 length: 17 residues. The germline CDR1 and CDR2 sequences are SGHRS and YFSETQ. The V gene end was trimmed by 3 bases and the J gene end by 0 bases; junction bases not matched to a gene: 6. CDR3 amino acids: CASSSGQPYSGANVLTF. DNA of the CDR3: TGCGCCAGCAGCTCGGGACAGCCCTACTCTGGGGCCAACGTCCTGACTTTC. Combining the CDR3 with reference TRBV5-1 and TRBJ2-6 gives the whole variable domain KAGVTQTPRYLIKTRGQQVTLSCSPISGHRSVSWYQQTPGQGLQFLFEYFSETQRNKGNFPGRFSGRQFSNSRSEMNVSTLELGDSALYLCASSSGQPYSGANVLTFGAGSRLTVL.

This chain links TRBV19 with TRBJ2-1; weak D call: TRBD2 (6 bases). Trimming took off 5 bases at V and 6 bases at J, with 14 bases between the two ends. In germline, CDR1 is LNHDA, CDR2 SQIVND (reference sequence). This CDR3 comprises 14 residues. Here the CDR3 DNA reads TGTGCCAGTAGTGGGGGGAGTCGGGTCAATGAGCAGTTCTTC. Its protein is CASSGGSRVNEQFF.

The chain links TRBV27 to TRBJ2-1, with TRBD1 matching over 9 bases. This CDR3 has 16 amino acids. Germline lookup yields CDR1 MNHEY and CDR2 SMNVEV (reference sequence). Unmatched junction bases numbered 9, after V lost 7 bases and J lost 2 bases. The CDR3: CASTLTGTGTYNEQFF. CDR3 bases: TGTGCCAGCACCTTAACCGGGACAGGGACCTACAATGAGCAGTTCTTC.

This chain links TRBV19 with TRBJ2-1; TRBD2 matches at 10 bases. The CDR3 has 20 residues. CDR1 is LNHDA and CDR2 is SQIVND in the germline V gene (reference sequence). V shed 0 bases, J shed 7 bases, and the junction held 18 bases outside the gene matches. CDR3 nucleotide sequence: TGTGCCAGTAGTATAGATCCCCTGGGTAGCGGGAGGACCCGATGGAATGAGCAGTTCTTC. Translating gives CASSIDPLGSGRTRWNEQFF.

As for this clone: This may come from a read error, since a much larger clone is one base off. The chain couples TRBV3-1 (or the pseudogene TRBV3-2) to TRBJ1-1, with D uncertain. Germline V gives CDR1 LGHDT, CDR2 YNNKEL (reference sequence). Trimming left V 1 base short and J 4 bases short, with 7 bases between. The CDR3 spans 13 residues. Here the CDR3 DNA reads TGTGCCAGCAGCCAAGGGGGAGGCACTGAAGCTTTCTTT. Translating it yields CASSQGGGTEAFF.

This sequence joins TRBV5-5 and TRBJ1-6; D is undetermined. The V gene's germline CDR1 is SGHKS and CDR2 YYEKEE (reference sequence). There are 16 residues in the CDR3. The V end was cut by 4 bases, the J end by 6 bases, with 17 bases between. CDR3 loop: CASSLGPSSLNSPLHF. CDR3 DNA: TGTGCCAGCAGCCTTGGGCCCTCATCGCTTAATTCACCCCTCCACTTT. The full variable domain, with the rest looked up from reference TRBV5-5 and TRBJ1-6, is DAGVTQSPTHLIKTRGQQVTLRCSPISGHKSVSWYQQVLGQGPQFIFQYYEKEERGRGNFPDRFSARQFPNYSSELNVNALLLGDSALYLCASSLGPSSLNSPLHFGNGTRLTVT.

There are a few counts of this clone. The chain employs TRBV6-5 and TRBJ2-3, with D possibly TRBD1 on 6 matching bases. CDR1 is MNHEY, CDR2 SVGAGI, per germline. V was cut by 9 bases and J by 3 bases, with 16 bases left in between. There are 14 residues in the CDR3. In DNA form, the CDR3 reads TGTGCCAGTGGAGTTAGGGGGTCTACAGATACGCAGTATTTT. The encoded protein is CASGVRGSTDTQYF.

With respect to this clone: Other DNA sequences in this specimen translate into the identical CDR3. The chain has TRBV19 and TRBJ1-4; no reliable D call. The CDR3 loop spans 15 amino acids. CDR1 LNHDA and CDR2 SQIVND come from the germline V gene (reference sequence). V lost 6 bases, J lost 0 bases, and 11 bases lay in between. The chain's CDR3 is CASSPPGATNEKLFF. In DNA form, the CDR3 reads TGTGCCAGTAGCCCCCCCGGGGCAACTAATGAAAAACTGTTTTTT.

This clone was seen only once. Relative to the germline gene, one junction end is altered; a read error may explain this. The V call is TRBV6-5, the J call TRBJ2-4; D may be TRBD2 (6 bases). Per the germline V gene, CDR1 is MNHEY and CDR2 is SVGAGI. The CDR3 length is 15 residues. CDR3 in DNA: TGTGCCAGCAGTTACCAATCCAGTCCGGGACCGGGGGTTCACTTC. This codes for CASSYQSSPGPGVHF.